The 3 T cell receptor beta chains below all came from one sample that was sequenced in a study of blood T cell repertoires in COVID-19. The table came from immunoSEQ multiplex PCR; TCRdb's copy has only in-frame clones and leaves some out. The table lists 100,000 to 150,000 clones, less than 90% of them singletons. Sequenced input: peripheral blood. These receptors originate from a woman in her twenties or thirties who had recovered from COVID-19.

The rearrangement joins TRBV13 to TRBJ2-1; 9 bases agree with TRBD2. The V gene's germline CDR1 is PRHDT and CDR2 FYEKMQ (reference sequence). V shed 6 bases, J shed 4 bases, and the junction held 7 bases outside the gene matches. The CDR3 has 15 amino acids. This chain's CDR3 is CASSPLAGKYNEQFF. The CDR3 DNA reads TGTGCCAGCAGTCCCCTAGCGGGGAAATACAATGAGCAGTTCTTC.

The count of this clone is one. The chain recombines TRBV5-1 with TRBJ1-4, with D tentatively TRBD1 (6 bases). The CDR3 runs to 16 residues. Germline values: CDR1 SGHRS, CDR2 YFSETQ. Trimming shortened V by 0 bases and J by 7 bases, and 16 bases separated the two germline ends. CDR3 nucleotide sequence: TGCGCCAGCAGCTTGGGGAAACAGGGTTCGGTTGAAAAACTGTTTTTT. This codes for CASSLGKQGSVEKLFF.

The gene calls are TRBV2 and TRBJ1-1; 9 bases map to TRBD1. This CDR3 comprises 14 residues. CDR1 SNHLY and CDR2 FYNNEI come from the germline V gene. The ends lost 6 bases at V and 1 base at J; junction bases unmatched: 3. CDR3 DNA sequence: TGTGCCAGCAGAGGGACAGGGAGGAACACTGAAGCTTTCTTT. Translation gives CASRGTGRNTEAFF.